The 22 T cell receptor beta chains reported below all come from one sample, sequenced in a study of somatic mutations in cytotoxic T cells in rheumatoid arthritis. Sequenced by immunoSEQ multiplex PCR; TCRdb stores in-frame clones only, minus some. This table has just under 30,000 clones, more than 85% appearing once. What was sequenced was CD8+ T cells sorted from blood. The receptors come from an adult with rheumatoid arthritis.

A single count supports this clone. The chain uses TRBV7-3 and TRBJ1-2; D not resolved. Trimming removed 5 bases from V and 8 bases from J, with 15 bases in between. CDR1 SGHTA and CDR2 FQGTGA come from the germline V gene. The CDR3 is made up of 13 amino acids. CDR3 coding DNA: TGTGCCAGCAGCAACGAGGGATCAGAAGGCTACACCTTC. It codes for CASSNEGSEGYTF. Complete variable domain (other parts from reference TRBV7-3 and TRBJ1-2): GAGVSQTPSNKVTEKGKYVELRCDPISGHTALYWYRQSLGQGPEFLIYFQGTGAADDSGLPNDRFFAVRPEGSVSTLKIQRTERGDSAVYLCASSNEGSEGYTFGSGTRLTVV.

The V call is TRBV25-1, the J call TRBJ1-1; the match to TRBD1 covers 7 bases. The CDR3 has 15 amino acids. CDR1 is MGHDK, CDR2 SYGVNS, per germline. V dropped 2 bases and J dropped 3; count of bases not matched to a gene: 6. The CDR3 nucleotides read TGTGCCAGCAGTGAACTTCCAGGGGGGGACACTGAAGCTTTCTTT. Protein sequence: CASSELPGGDTEAFF. The full variable domain, completed using reference TRBV25-1 and TRBJ1-1, is EADIYQTPRYLVIGTGKKITLECSQTMGHDKMYWYQQDPGMELHLIHYSYGVNSTEKGDLSSESTVSRIRTEHFPLTLESARPSHTSQYLCASSELPGGDTEAFFGQGTRLTVV.

The J gene is TRBJ2-2, the V gene TRBV28; D gene ambiguous. Trimming took off 4 bases at V and 3 bases at J, with 0 bases between the two ends. Germline-derived CDR1 and CDR2 are MDHEN and SYDVKM. The CDR3 loop spans 11 amino acids. CDR3 sequence: CASSYTGELFF. The CDR3 DNA is TGTGCCAGCAGTTACACCGGGGAGCTGTTTTTT.

The V call is TRBV6-6, the J call TRBJ2-7; the match to TRBD2 covers 8 bases. The CDR3 runs to 15 residues. The ends lost 0 bases at V and 5 bases at J; junction bases unmatched: 6. In germline, CDR1 is MNHNY, CDR2 SVGAGI (reference sequence). CDR3 residues: CASSYSSGTRHEQYF. The DNA of the CDR3 is TGTGCCAGCAGTTACTCCTCCGGGACTAGGCACGAGCAGTACTTC.

The rearrangement links TRBV29-1 to TRBJ2-1; 10 nucleotides agree with TRBD2. The CDR3 contains 18 residues. V trimming: 0 bases; J trimming: 1 base; junction bases outside the gene matches: 9. Germline V gene data show CDR1 as SQVTM and CDR2 as ANQGSEA. In DNA form, the CDR3 reads TGCAGCGTTGAAGATCAGGCTAGCGGGAGCCTATCCTACAATGAGCAGTTCTTC. Its protein is CSVEDQASGSLSYNEQFF.

The chain links TRBV13 to TRBJ1-3; 10 nucleotides match TRBD1. This CDR3 is built from 16 residues. Germline V gene data show CDR1 as PRHDT and CDR2 as FYEKMQ (reference sequence). V was clipped by 1 base and J by 3 bases; unmatched bases: 3. The CDR3 coding sequence is TGTGCCAGCAGCTTAGTCGGGACAGGGGATGGAAACACCATATATTTT. Its translation: CASSLVGTGDGNTIYF. The whole variable domain, remainder taken from reference TRBV13 and TRBJ1-3, is AAGVIQSPRHLIKEKRETATLKCYPIPRHDTVYWYQQGPGQDPQFLISFYEKMQSDKGSIPDRFSAQQFSDYHSELNMSSLELGDSALYFCASSLVGTGDGNTIYFGEGSWLTVV.

J is TRBJ2-2 and V is TRBV4-1; 7 positions agree with TRBD1. Germline CDR1 is MGHRA and CDR2 is YSYEKL. V lost 1 base, J lost 3 bases, and 2 bases stayed unmatched. This CDR3 contains 15 residues. The CDR3, as DNA: TGCGCCAGCAGCCAAGTGCAGGGGGACACCGGGGAGCTGTTTTTT. This codes for CASSQVQGDTGELFF.

The chain has TRBV10-1 and TRBJ2-5; D not resolved. The assigned J gene may be wrong: the sequence end matches TRBJ2-7 better. This CDR3 is 11 amino acids long. Germline CDR1 reads WNHNN; CDR2 reads SYGVQD (reference sequence). CDR3: CASSEGYEQYF. CDR3 coding DNA: TGCGCCAGCAGTGAGGGCTACGAGCAGTACTTC.

The chain carries TRBV11-1 and TRBJ2-3, with D tentatively TRBD2 (6 bases). Trimming pared 3 bases from V and 2 bases from J, leaving 12 bases between. The CDR3 loop spans 15 amino acids. The germline CDR1 and CDR2 sequences are SGHAT and FQDESV (reference sequence). CDR3 sequence reads: CASSFYGGATDTQYF. The CDR3 region has the DNA TGTGCCAGCAGCTTCTATGGCGGGGCCACAGATACGCAGTATTTT.

This chain connects TRBV5-1 to TRBJ2-5; D possibly corresponds to TRBD2 (6 bases). CDR1 and CDR2 (germline): SGHRS, YFSETQ. The ends were cut back, 0 bases at V and 5 bases at J, with 14 bases in the middle. This CDR3 spans 15 amino acids. CDR3 in amino acids: CASSLGLKGRETQYF. CDR3 nucleotide sequence: TGCGCCAGCAGCTTGGGGCTAAAGGGGAGGGAGACCCAGTACTTC.

V and J are TRBV6-5 and TRBJ1-2, with 11 bases identical to TRBD1. This CDR3 is 12 amino acids long. V trimming: 6 bases; J trimming: 8 bases; junction bases outside the gene matches: 2. The germline V gene has CDR1 MNHEY and CDR2 SVGAGI. The CDR3 sequence: CASRGQGEGYTF. CDR3 nucleotides: TGTGCCAGCAGGGGACAGGGGGAGGGCTACACCTTC.

The CDR3, as DNA: TGTGCCAGATCCGACAGGGGGTTAGGGAATCAGCCCCAGCATTTT. Translated, it gives CARSDRGLGNQPQHF. The V call is TRBV19, the J call TRBJ1-5; 9 bases are shared with TRBD1. Germline trimming cut 9 bases from V and 4 bases from J; bases unmatched to any gene: 10. CDR3 size: 15 residues. The germline V gene has CDR1 LNHDA and CDR2 SQIVND (reference sequence).

This chain joins TRBV28 and TRBJ2-3; TRBD2 is a possible D gene (6 bases). Looked up from germline, CDR1 is MDHEN and CDR2 is SYDVKM. The CDR3 spans 13 residues. The ends were cut back, 3 bases at V and 9 bases at J, with 13 bases in the middle. CDR3 DNA: TGTGCCAGCAGTTTGGCCAGGAGGGAAACGCAGTATTTT. It is translated as CASSLARRETQYF.

The chain recombines TRBV19 with TRBJ1-5; the D gene is possibly TRBD1 (6 bases). Germline CDR1 reads LNHDA; CDR2 reads SQIVND (reference sequence). V lost 6 bases and J lost 7, with 16 bases in between. The CDR3 covers 14 residues. The CDR3 loop reads CASRWGQGDQPQHF. The CDR3 DNA follows: TGTGCCAGTAGATGGGGGCAGGGCGACCAGCCCCAGCATTTT.

The chain couples TRBV19 to TRBJ2-4; either TRBD1 or TRBD2 may fit D (5 bases each). Germline lookup yields CDR1 LNHDA and CDR2 SQIVND (reference sequence). This CDR3 contains 17 residues. The V and J ends lost 6 bases and 2 bases respectively, with 20 bases between them. Written as DNA, the CDR3 is TGTGCCAGTAGGCAGGGTTTTTTGGGGGATTCCAAAAACATTCAGTACTTC. It encodes CASRQGFLGDSKNIQYF.

This clone was found once. The rearrangement joins TRBV19 to TRBJ2-3; no definite D call. Germline V lookup: CDR1 LNHDA, CDR2 SQIVND (reference sequence). The germline V and J ends were trimmed by 3 bases and 4 bases, with 11 bases remaining between them. This CDR3 has 14 residues. CDR3 bases: TGTGCCAGTAGTATTTGGGTCCGCGCAGATACGCAGTATTTT. As protein: CASSIWVRADTQYF.

CDR3 region: CASSSGPTYGYTF. The CDR3 DNA sequence: TGCGCCAGCAGCTCAGGACCGACCTATGGCTACACCTTC. The rearrangement uses TRBV5-1 and TRBJ1-2; D gene unclear. Trimming cost V 3 bases and J 4 bases, with 10 bases left between them. This CDR3 is 13 amino acids long. CDR1 is SGHRS and CDR2 is YFSETQ in the germline V gene.

The chain joins TRBV18 to TRBJ1-1; 9 bases agree with TRBD1. CDR1 is KGHSH, CDR2 LQKENI, per germline. J lost 9 bases, V lost 3 bases, and 14 bases had no gene match. CDR3 length equals 16 residues. CDR3: CASSPGQGGMEAKAFF. For the CDR3, the DNA is TGTGCCAGCTCACCGGGACAGGGAGGGATGGAAGCCAAAGCTTTCTTT.

This chain joins TRBV7-9 and TRBJ2-2, with a possible D match to TRBD2 (5 bases). CDR1 is SEHNR, CDR2 FQNEAQ, per germline (reference sequence). V was clipped by 2 bases and J by 1 base, with 20 bases between them. The CDR3 has 19 residues. The CDR3 loop reads CASSLTSGGSNLNTGELFF. As DNA, the CDR3 is TGTGCCAGCAGCTTAACGTCAGGAGGATCCAATTTGAACACCGGGGAGCTGTTTTTT.

This chain joins TRBV7-6 and TRBJ1-3; TRBD1 matches 8 bases. The CDR3 totals 15 residues. Germline V lookup: CDR1 SGHVS, CDR2 FNYEAQ. Trimming cost V 5 bases and J 0 bases; bases outside gene matches: 3. The CDR3 sequence is CASSADRGSGNTIYF. DNA for the CDR3: TGTGCCAGCAGCGCCGACAGGGGCTCTGGAAACACCATATATTTT.

The J gene is TRBJ1-1, the V gene TRBV5-5; D possibly corresponds to TRBD1 (5 bases). Germline lookup yields CDR1 SGHKS and CDR2 YYEKEE (reference sequence). This CDR3 has 13 amino acids. The V and J ends lost 4 bases and 4 bases respectively, with 11 bases between them. As DNA, the CDR3 is TGTGCCAGCAGCCGGGGGAGGGTCACTGAAGCTTTCTTT. Protein: CASSRGRVTEAFF.

The CDR3: CASSFSGQDFYGYTF. The CDR3 bases are TGTGCCAGCAGCTTCAGCGGACAGGATTTCTATGGCTACACCTTC. The V and J genes are TRBV11-2 and TRBJ1-2; TRBD1 matches at 7 bases. This CDR3 comprises 15 residues. CDR1 and CDR2 from the germline V gene are SGHAT and FQNNGV. The junction had 8 bases not matched to a gene; V was cut back by 3 bases and J by 4 bases.